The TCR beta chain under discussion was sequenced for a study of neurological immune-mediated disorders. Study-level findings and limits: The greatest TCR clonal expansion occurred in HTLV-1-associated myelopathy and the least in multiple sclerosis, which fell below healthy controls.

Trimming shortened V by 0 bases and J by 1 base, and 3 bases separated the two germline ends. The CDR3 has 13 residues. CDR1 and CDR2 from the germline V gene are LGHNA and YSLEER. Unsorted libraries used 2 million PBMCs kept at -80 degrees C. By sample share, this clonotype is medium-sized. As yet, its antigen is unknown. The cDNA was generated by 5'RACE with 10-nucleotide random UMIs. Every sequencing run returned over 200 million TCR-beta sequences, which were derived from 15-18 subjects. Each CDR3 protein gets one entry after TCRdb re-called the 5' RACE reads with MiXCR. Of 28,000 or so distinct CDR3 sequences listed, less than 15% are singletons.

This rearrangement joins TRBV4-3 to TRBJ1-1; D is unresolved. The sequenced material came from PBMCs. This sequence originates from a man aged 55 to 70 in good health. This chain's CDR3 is CASSQDGNTEAFF. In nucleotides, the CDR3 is TGCGCCAGCAGCCAAGATGGGAACACTGAAGCTTTCTTT.